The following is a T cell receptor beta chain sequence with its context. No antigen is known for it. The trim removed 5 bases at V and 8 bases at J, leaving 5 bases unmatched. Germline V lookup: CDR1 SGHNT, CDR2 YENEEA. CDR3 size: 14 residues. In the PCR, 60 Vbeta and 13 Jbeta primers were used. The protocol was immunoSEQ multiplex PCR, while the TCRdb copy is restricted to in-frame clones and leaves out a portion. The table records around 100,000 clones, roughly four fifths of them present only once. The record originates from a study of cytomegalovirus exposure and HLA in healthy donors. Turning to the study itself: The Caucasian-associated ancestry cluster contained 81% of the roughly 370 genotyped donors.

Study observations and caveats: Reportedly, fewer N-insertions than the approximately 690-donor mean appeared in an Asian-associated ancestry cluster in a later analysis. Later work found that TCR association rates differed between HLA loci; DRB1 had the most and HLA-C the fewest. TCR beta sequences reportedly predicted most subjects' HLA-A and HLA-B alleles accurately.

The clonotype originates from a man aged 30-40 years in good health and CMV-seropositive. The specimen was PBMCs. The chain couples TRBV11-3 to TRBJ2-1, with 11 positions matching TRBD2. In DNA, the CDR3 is TGTGCCAGCAGCCGTAGCGGGAGGGCCCATGAGCAGTTCTTC. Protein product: CASSRSGRAHEQFF.